The 2 T cell receptor beta chains below all came from one sample that was sequenced in a study of cytomegalovirus exposure and HLA in healthy donors. Generated by immunoSEQ multiplex PCR, the TCRdb table keeps only in-frame clones and is missing some. This sample yields about 200,000 clones, of which around 84% are seen a single time; around an eighth belongs to the top ten. The sample taken for sequencing was PBMCs. All receptors come from a woman younger than 45 in good health and CMV-seropositive.

In its sample, this clone was seen a few times. V and J are TRBV19 and TRBJ1-5; a weak D match, TRBD1 (5 bases). Trimming removed 10 bases from V and 0 bases from J, with 13 bases in between. The CDR3 has 14 amino acids. Germline V gene sequence: CDR1 LNHDA, CDR2 SQIVND (reference sequence). The CDR3 reads CATRQSHSNQPQHF. The CDR3 DNA is TGTGCCACCCGACAGTCACATAGCAATCAGCCCCAGCATTTT.

J is TRBJ2-1 and V is TRBV5-1; 12 bases map to TRBD2. This CDR3 contains 15 residues. The junction had 6 bases not matched to a gene; V was cut back by 2 bases and J by 9 bases. The germline CDR1 and CDR2 sequences are SGHRS and YFSETQ. CDR3 coding DNA: TGCGCCAGCAGCTTTCCGACTAGCGGGAGCGGTGAGCAGTTCTTC. It yields the protein CASSFPTSGSGEQFF.